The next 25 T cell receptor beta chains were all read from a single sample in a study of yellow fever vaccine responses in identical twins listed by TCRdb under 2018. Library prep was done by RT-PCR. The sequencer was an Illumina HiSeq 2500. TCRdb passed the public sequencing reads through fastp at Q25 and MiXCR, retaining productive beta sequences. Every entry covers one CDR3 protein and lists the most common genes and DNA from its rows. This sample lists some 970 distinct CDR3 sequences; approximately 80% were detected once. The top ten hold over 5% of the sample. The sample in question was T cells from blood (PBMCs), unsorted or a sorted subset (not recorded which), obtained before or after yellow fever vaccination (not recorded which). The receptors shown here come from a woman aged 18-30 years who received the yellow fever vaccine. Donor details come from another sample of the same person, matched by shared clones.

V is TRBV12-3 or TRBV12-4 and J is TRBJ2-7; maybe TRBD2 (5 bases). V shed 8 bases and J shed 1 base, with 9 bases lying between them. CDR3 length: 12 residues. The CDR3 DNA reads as TGTGCCAGCGAGAGGGAGTCCTACGAGCAGTACTTC. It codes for CASERESYEQYF.

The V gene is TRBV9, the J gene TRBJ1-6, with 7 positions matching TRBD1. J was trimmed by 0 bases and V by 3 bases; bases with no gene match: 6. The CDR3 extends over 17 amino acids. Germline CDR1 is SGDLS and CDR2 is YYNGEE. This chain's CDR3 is CASSGTGKSSYNSPLHF. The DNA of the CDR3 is TGTGCCAGCAGCGGGACAGGAAAAAGCTCCTATAATTCACCCCTCCACTTT.

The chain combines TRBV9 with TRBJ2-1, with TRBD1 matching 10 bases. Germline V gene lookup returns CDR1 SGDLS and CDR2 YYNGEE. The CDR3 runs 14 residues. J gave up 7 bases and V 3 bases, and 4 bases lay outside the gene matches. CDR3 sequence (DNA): TGTGCCAGCAGCGGACAGGGGGCTCGGAATGAGCAGTTCTTC. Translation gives CASSGQGARNEQFF.

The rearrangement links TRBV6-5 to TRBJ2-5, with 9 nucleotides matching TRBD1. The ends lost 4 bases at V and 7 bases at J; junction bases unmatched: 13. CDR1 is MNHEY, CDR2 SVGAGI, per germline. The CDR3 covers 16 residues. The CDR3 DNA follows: TGTGCCAGCAGTTCAGATCCGGGACAGGGTGGGGGGACCCAGTACTTC. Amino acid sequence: CASSSDPGQGGGTQYF.

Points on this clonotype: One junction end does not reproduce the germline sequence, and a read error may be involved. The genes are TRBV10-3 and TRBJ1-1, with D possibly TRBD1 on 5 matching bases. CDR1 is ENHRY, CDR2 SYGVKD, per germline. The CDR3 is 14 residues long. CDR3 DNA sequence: TGTGCCATCAACTCCGGACACCAGAACCCTGAAGCTTTCTTT. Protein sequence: CAINSGHQNPEAFF.

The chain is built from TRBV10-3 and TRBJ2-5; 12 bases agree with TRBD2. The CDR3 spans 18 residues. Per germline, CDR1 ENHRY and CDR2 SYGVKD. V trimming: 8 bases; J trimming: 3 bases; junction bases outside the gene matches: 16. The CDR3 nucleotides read TGTGCCATCCTCGACCCAACTAGCGGGGGGCCCTTAAAAGAGACCCAGTACTTC. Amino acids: CAILDPTSGGPLKETQYF.

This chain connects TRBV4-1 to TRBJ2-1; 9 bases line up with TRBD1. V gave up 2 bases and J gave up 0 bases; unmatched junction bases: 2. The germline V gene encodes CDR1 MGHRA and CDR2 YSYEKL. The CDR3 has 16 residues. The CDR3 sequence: CASSQLDRGSYNEQFF. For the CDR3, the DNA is TGCGCCAGCAGCCAACTGGACAGGGGCTCCTACAATGAGCAGTTCTTC.

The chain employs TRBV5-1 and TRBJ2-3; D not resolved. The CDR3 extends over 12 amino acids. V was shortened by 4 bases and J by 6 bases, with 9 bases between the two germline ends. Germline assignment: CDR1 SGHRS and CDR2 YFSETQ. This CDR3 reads CASSLSRDTQYF. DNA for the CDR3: TGCGCCAGCAGCCTTTCCAGGGATACGCAGTATTTT.

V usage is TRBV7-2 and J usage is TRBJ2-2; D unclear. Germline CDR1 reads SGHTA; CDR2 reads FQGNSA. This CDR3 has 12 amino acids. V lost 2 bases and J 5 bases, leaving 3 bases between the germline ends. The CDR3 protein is CASSLRTGELFF. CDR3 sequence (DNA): TGTGCCAGCAGCTTACGGACCGGGGAGCTGTTTTTT.

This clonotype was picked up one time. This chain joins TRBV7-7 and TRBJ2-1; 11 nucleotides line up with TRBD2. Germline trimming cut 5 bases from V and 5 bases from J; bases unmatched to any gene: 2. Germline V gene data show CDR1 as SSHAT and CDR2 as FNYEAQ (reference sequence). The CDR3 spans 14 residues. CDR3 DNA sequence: TGTGCCAGCAGCCGACTAGCGGGGAACAATGAGCAGTTCTTC. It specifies CASSRLAGNNEQFF. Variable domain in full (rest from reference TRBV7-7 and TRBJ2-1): GAGVSQSPRYKVTKRGQDVTLRCDPISSHATLYWYQQALGQGPEFLTYFNYEAQPDKSGLPSDRFSAERPEGSISTLTIQRTEQRDSAMYRCASSRLAGNNEQFFGPGTRLTVL.

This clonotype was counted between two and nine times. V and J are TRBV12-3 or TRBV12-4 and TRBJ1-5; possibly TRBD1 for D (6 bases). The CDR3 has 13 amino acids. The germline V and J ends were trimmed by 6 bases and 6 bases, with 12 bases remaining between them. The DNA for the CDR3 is TGTGCCAGCAGGAAACAGGGCGGTCAGCCCCAGCATTTT. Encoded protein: CASRKQGGQPQHF.

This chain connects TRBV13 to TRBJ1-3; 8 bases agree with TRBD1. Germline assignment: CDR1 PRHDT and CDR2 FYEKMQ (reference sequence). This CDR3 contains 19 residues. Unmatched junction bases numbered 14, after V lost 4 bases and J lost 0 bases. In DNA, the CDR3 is TGTGCCAGCAGCTCGGGACAGGCCCCTCTTGGGGGCTCTGGAAACACCATATATTTT. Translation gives CASSSGQAPLGGSGNTIYF.

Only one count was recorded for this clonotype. As DNA, the CDR3 is TGTGCCAGCAGCCAAGATGAACTAGCAGGCTACAATGAGCAGTTCTTC. This gives the protein CASSQDELAGYNEQFF. The V and J genes are TRBV4-2 and TRBJ2-1; TRBD2 might be the D (6 bases). Trimming shortened V by 0 bases and J by 3 bases, and 12 bases separated the two germline ends. Per germline, CDR1 LGHNA and CDR2 YNFKEQ. The CDR3 is 16 amino acids.

CDR3 in DNA: TGTGCCAGCAGCGAAGTAGAGGGACTCTCCTACAATGAGCAGTTCTTC. Amino acids: CASSEVEGLSYNEQFF. The chain has TRBV11-1 and TRBJ2-1; D possibly corresponds to TRBD2 (6 bases). V gave up 5 bases and J gave up 0 bases, with 14 bases separating them. The CDR3 covers 16 residues. Germline-derived CDR1 and CDR2 are SGHAT and FQDESV (reference sequence).

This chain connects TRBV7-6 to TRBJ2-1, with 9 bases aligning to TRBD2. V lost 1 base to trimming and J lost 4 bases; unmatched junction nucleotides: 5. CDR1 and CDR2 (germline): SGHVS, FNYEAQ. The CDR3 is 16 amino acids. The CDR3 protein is CASSLDEAGGYNEQFF. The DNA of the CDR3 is TGTGCCAGCAGCTTAGACGAGGCGGGGGGGTACAATGAGCAGTTCTTC. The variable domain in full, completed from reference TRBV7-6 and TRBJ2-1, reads GAGVSQSPRYKVTKRGQDVALRCDPISGHVSLYWYRQALGQGPEFLTYFNYEAQQDKSGLPNDRFSAERPEGSISTLTIQRTEQRDSAMYRCASSLDEAGGYNEQFFGPGTRLTVL.

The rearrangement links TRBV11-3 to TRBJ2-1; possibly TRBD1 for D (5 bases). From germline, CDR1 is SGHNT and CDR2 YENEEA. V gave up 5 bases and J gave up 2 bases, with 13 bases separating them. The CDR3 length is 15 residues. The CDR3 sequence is CASSNQGYPYNEQFF. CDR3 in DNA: TGTGCCAGCAGCAACCAGGGTTATCCCTACAATGAGCAGTTCTTC. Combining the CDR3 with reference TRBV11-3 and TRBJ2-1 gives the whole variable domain EAGVVQSPRYKIIEKKQPVAFWCNPISGHNTLYWYLQNLGQGPELLIRYENEEAVDDSQLPKDRFSAERLKGVDSTLKIQPAELGDSAVYLCASSNQGYPYNEQFFGPGTRLTVL.

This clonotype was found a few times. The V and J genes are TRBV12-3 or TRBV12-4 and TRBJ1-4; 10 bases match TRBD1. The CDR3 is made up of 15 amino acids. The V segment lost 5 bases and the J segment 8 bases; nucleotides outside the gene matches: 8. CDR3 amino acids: CASSEGQGWYEKLFF. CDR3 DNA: TGTGCCAGCAGTGAGGGACAGGGGTGGTACGAAAAACTGTTTTTT.

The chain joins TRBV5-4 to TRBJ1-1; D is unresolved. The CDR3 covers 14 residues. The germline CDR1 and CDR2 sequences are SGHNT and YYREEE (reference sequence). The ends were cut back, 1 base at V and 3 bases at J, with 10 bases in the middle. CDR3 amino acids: CASSLPAEHTEAFF. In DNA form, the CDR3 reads TGTGCCAGCAGCTTGCCAGCCGAACACACTGAAGCTTTCTTT.

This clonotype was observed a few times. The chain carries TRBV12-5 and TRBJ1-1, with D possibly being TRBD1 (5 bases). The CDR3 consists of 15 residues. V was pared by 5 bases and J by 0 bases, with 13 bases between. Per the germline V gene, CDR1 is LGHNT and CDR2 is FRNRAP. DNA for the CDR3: TGTGCTAGTGGTAGATCGGGGCGGATGAACACTGAAGCTTTCTTT. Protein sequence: CASGRSGRMNTEAFF. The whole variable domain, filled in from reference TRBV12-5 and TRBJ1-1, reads DARVTQTPRHKVTEMGQEVTMRCQPILGHNTVFWYRQTMMQGLELLAYFRNRAPLDDSGMPKDRFSAEMPDATLATLKIQPSEPRDSAVYFCASGRSGRMNTEAFFGQGTRLTVV.

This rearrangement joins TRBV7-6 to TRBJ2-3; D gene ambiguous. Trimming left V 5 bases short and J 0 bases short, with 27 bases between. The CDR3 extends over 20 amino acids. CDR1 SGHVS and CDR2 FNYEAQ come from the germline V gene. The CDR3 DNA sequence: TGTGCCAGCAGCCCCCTCGTGGCTATTTGGGGAACACCTAGCACAGATACGCAGTATTTT. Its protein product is CASSPLVAIWGTPSTDTQYF.

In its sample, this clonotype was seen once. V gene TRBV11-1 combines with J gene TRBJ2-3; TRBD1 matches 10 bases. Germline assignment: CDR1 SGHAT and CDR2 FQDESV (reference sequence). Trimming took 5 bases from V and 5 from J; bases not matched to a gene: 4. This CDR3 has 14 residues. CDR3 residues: CASSRQGAKDTQYF. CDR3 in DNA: TGTGCCAGCAGCAGACAGGGGGCTAAAGATACGCAGTATTTT.

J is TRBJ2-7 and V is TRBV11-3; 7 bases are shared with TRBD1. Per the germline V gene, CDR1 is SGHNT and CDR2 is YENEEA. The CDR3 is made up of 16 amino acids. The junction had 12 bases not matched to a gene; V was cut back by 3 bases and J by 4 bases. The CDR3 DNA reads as TGTGCCAGCAGCTTTGGGGACAGCTTATCCGTTTACGAGCAGTACTTC. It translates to CASSFGDSLSVYEQYF.

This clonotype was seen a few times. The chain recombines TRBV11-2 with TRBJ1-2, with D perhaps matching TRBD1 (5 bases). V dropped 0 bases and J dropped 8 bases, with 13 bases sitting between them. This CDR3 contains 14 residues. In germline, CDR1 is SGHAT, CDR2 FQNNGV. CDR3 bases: TGTGCCAGCAGCTTAGATATTGACAGCCACGGCTACACCTTC. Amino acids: CASSLDIDSHGYTF.

The CDR3 loop reads CASSLGGGRNTQYF. The CDR3 nucleotides are TGTGCCAGCAGCTTAGGGGGGGGTAGGAATACGCAGTATTTT. The V and J genes are TRBV7-8 and TRBJ2-3, with 7 nucleotides matching TRBD2. V shed 1 base and J 7 bases; nucleotides not matched to a gene: 5. This CDR3 spans 14 amino acids. CDR1 is SGHVS and CDR2 is FQNEAQ in the germline V gene. Complete variable domain (other parts from reference TRBV7-8 and TRBJ2-3): GAGVSQSPRYKVAKRGQDVALRCDPISGHVSLFWYQQALGQGPEFLTYFQNEAQLDKSGLPSDRFFAERPEGSVSTLKIQRTQQEDSAVYLCASSLGGGRNTQYFGPGTRLTVL.

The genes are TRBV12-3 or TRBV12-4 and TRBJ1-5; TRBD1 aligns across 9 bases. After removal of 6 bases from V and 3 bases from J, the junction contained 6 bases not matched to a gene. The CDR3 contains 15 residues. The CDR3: CASSSGQGANQPQHF. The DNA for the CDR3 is TGTGCCAGCAGCTCGGGACAGGGTGCCAATCAGCCCCAGCATTTT.